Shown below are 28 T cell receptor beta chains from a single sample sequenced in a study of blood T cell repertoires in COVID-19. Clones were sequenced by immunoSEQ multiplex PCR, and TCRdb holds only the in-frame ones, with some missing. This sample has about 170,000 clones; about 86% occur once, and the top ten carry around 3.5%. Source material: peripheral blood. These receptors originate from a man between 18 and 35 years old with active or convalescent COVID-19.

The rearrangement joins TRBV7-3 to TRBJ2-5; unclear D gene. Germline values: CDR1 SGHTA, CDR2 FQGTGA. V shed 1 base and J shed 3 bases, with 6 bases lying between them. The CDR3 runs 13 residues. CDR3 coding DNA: TGTGCCAGCAGCTTAATTCCGGAAGAGACCCAGTACTTC. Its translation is CASSLIPEETQYF. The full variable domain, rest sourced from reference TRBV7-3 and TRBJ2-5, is GAGVSQTPSNKVTEKGKYVELRCDPISGHTALYWYRQSLGQGPEFLIYFQGTGAADDSGLPNDRFFAVRPEGSVSTLKIQRTERGDSAVYLCASSLIPEETQYFGPGTRLLVL.

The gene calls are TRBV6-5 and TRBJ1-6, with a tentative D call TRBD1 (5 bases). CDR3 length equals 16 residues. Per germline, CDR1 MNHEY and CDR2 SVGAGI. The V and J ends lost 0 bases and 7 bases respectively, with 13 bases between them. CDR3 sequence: CASSYSGGGKNSPLHF. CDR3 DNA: TGTGCCAGCAGTTACTCGGGGGGTGGGAAGAATTCACCCCTCCACTTT.

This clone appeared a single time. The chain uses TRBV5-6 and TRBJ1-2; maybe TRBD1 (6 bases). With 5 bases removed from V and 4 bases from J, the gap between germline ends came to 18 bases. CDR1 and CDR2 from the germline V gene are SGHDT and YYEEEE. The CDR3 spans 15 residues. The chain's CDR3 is CASSLLTGAIYGYTF. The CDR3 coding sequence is TGTGCCAGCAGTCTTTTGACAGGCGCAATCTATGGCTACACCTTC. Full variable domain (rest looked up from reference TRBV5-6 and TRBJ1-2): DAGVTQSPTHLIKTRGQQVTLRCSPKSGHDTVSWYQQALGQGPQFIFQYYEEEERQRGNFPDRFSGHQFPNYSSELNVNALLLGDSALYLCASSLLTGAIYGYTFGSGTRLTVV.

This CDR3 reads CSTEGDGYTF. DNA of the CDR3: TGCAGCACCGAGGGTGATGGCTACACCTTC. The chain combines TRBV29-1 with TRBJ1-2; D gene uncertain. The CDR3 totals 10 residues. Germline assignment: CDR1 SQVTM and CDR2 ANQGSEA. Trimming stripped 8 bases from V and 6 bases from J, with 10 bases between.

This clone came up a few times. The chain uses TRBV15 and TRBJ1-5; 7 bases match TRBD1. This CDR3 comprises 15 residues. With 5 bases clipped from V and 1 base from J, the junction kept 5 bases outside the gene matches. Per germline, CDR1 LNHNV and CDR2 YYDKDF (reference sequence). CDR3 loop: CATSGTGESNQPQHF. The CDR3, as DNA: TGTGCCACCAGCGGAACAGGGGAGAGCAATCAGCCCCAGCATTTT.

CDR3 protein: CASSTSYRDSNEQFF. For the CDR3, the DNA is TGTGCCAGCAGTACTTCTTACAGGGATAGTAATGAGCAGTTCTTC. V gene TRBV6-5 combines with J gene TRBJ2-1, with D tentatively TRBD1 (6 bases). The CDR3 loop spans 15 amino acids. Germline loops: CDR1 MNHEY, CDR2 SVGAGI. V lost 5 bases and J 7 bases, leaving 18 bases between the germline ends.

The CDR3 DNA sequence: TGTGCCAGCAGTCCCCAGGGTAACTATGGCTACACCTTC. Translation: CASSPQGNYGYTF. The rearrangement links TRBV25-1 to TRBJ1-2, with D tentatively TRBD1 (5 bases). CDR1 and CDR2 from the germline V gene are MGHDK and SYGVNS. The V gene lost 5 bases and the J gene lost 1 base, with 8 bases spanning the gap. This CDR3 is built from 13 residues.

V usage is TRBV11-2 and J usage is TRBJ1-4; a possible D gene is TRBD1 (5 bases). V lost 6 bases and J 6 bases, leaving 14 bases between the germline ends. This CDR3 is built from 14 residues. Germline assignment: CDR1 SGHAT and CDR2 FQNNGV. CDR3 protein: CASRGVDRDEKLFF. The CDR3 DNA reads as TGTGCCAGCAGAGGGGTGGACCGGGATGAAAAACTGTTTTTT.

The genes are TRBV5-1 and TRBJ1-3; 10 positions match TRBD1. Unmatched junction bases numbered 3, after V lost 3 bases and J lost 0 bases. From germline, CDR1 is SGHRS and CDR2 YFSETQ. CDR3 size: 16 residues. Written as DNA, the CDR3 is TGCGCCAGCAGCTCGACAGGGGGCAACTCTGGAAACACCATATATTTT. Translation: CASSSTGGNSGNTIYF.

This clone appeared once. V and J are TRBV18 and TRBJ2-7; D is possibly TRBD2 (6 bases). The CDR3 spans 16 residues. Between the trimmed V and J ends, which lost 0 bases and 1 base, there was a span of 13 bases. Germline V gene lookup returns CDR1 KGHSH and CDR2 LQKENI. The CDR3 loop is CASSPPGRGASYEQYF. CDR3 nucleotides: TGTGCCAGCTCACCACCCGGGCGGGGCGCTTCCTACGAGCAGTACTTC.

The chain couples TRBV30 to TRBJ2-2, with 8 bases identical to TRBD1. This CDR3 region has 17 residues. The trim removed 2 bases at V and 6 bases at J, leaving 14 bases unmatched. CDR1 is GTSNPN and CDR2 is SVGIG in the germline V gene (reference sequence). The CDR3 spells CAWSLVGRGLLAGELFF. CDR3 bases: TGTGCCTGGAGTCTTGTCGGCAGGGGGCTGTTAGCCGGGGAGCTGTTTTTT.

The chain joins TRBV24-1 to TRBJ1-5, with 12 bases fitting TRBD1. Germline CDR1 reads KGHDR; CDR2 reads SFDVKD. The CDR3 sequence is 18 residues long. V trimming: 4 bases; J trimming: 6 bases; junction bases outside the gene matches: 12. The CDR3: CATSDTGTGGRWGQPQHF. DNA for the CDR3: TGTGCCACCAGTGACACCGGGACAGGGGGCCGGTGGGGTCAGCCCCAGCATTTT.

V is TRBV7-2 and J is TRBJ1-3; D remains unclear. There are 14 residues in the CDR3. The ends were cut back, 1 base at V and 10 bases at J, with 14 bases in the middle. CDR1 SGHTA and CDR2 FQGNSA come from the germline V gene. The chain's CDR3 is CASSLVGRLQTIYF. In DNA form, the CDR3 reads TGTGCCAGCAGCTTAGTTGGCCGTTTACAAACCATATATTTT.

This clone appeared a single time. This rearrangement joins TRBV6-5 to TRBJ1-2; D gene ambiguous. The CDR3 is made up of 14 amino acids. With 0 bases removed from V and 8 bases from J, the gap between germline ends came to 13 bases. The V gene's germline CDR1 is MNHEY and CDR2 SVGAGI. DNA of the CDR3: TGTGCCAGCAGTTACTCCGGTGAGAACGGGGGCTACACCTTC. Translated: CASSYSGENGGYTF.

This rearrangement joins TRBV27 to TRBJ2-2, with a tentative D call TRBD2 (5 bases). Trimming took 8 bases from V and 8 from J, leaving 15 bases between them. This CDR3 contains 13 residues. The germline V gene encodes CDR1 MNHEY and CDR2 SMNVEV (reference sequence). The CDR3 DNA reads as TGTGCCAGCTCCGGACTCGGGCTAGGGGAGCTGTTTTTT. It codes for CASSGLGLGELFF.

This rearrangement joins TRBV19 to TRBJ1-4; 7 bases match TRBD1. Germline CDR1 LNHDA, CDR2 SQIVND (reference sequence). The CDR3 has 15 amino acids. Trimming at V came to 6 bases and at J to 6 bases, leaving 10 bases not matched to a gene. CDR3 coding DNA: TGTGCCAGTAGACCTCCGGGACAGAGCTATGAAAAACTGTTTTTT. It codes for CASRPPGQSYEKLFF.

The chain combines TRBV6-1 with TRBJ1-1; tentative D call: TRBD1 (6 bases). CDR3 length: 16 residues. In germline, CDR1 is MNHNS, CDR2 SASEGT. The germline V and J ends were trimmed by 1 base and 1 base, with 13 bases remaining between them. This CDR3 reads CASSEGWGRTNTEAFF. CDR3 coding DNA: TGTGCCAGCAGTGAAGGGTGGGGGCGAACGAACACTGAAGCTTTCTTT.

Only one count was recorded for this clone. This chain's CDR3 is CASGLSGNTDTQYF. In DNA, the CDR3 is TGTGCCAGCGGCCTTAGCGGGAACACAGATACGCAGTATTTT. V is TRBV5-4 and J is TRBJ2-3, with 8 bases aligning to TRBD2. J gave up 2 bases and V 7 bases, and 6 bases lay outside the gene matches. The germline V gene has CDR1 SGHNT and CDR2 YYREEE (reference sequence). CDR3 length: 14 residues.

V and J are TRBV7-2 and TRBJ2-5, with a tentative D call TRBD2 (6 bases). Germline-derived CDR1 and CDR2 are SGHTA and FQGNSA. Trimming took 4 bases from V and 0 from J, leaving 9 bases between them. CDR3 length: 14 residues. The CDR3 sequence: CASSYSGYQETQYF. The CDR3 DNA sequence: TGTGCCAGCAGCTATAGCGGATACCAAGAGACCCAGTACTTC. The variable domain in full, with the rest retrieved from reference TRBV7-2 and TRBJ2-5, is GAGVSQSPSNKVTEKGKDVELRCDPISGHTALYWYRQSLGQGLEFLIYFQGNSAPDKSGLPSDRFSAERTGGSVSTLTIQRTQQEDSAVYLCASSYSGYQETQYFGPGTRLLVL.

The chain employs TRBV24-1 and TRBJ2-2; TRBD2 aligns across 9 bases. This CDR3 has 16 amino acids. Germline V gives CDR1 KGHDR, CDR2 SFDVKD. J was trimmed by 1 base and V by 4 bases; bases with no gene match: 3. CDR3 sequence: CATSDQTSGNTGELFF. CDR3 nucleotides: TGTGCCACCAGTGACCAGACTAGCGGGAACACCGGGGAGCTGTTTTTT.

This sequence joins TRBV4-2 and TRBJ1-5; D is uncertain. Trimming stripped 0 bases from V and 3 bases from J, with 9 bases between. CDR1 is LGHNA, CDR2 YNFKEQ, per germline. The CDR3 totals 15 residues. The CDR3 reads CASSQDRRFNQPQHF. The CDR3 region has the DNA TGTGCCAGCAGCCAAGATCGGCGGTTCAATCAGCCCCAGCATTTT.

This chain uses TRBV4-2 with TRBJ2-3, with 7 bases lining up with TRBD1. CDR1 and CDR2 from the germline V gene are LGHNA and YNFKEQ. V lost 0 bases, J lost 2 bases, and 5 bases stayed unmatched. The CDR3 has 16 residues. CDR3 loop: CASSQDARGITDTQYF. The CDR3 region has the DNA TGTGCCAGCAGCCAAGATGCCAGGGGGATCACAGATACGCAGTATTTT.

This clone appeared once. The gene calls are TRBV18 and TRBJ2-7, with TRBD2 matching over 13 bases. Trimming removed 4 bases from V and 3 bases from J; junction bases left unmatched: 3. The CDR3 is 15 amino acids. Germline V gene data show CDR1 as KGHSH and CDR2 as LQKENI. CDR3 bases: TGTGCCAGCTCACGGACTAGCGGGAGCGTCTACGAGCAGTACTTC. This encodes CASSRTSGSVYEQYF.

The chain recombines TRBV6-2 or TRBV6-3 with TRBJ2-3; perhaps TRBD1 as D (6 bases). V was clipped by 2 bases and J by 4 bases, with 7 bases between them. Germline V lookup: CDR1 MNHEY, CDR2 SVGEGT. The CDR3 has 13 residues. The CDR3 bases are TGTGCCAGCAGTTACGCAGGGGCAGATACGCAGTATTTT. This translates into CASSYAGADTQYF.

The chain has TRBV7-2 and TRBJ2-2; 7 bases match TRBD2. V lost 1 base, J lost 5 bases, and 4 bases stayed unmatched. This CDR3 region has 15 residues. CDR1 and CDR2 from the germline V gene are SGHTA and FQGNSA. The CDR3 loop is CASSLVLAVTGELFF. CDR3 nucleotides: TGTGCCAGCAGCTTAGTTCTAGCGGTGACCGGGGAGCTGTTTTTT.

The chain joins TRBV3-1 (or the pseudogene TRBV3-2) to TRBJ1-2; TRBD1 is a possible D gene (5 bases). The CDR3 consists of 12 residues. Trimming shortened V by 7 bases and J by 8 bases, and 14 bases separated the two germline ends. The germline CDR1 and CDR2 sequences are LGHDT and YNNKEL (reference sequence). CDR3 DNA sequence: TGTGCCAGCACCTCTTCGGGGGTCGGCTACACCTTC. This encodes CASTSSGVGYTF.

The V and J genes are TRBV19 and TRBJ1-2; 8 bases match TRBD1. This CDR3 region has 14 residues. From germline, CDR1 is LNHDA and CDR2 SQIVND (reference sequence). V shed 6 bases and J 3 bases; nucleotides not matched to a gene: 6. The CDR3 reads CASRSGGADYGYTF. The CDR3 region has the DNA TGTGCCAGTAGGTCAGGGGGCGCAGACTATGGCTACACCTTC.

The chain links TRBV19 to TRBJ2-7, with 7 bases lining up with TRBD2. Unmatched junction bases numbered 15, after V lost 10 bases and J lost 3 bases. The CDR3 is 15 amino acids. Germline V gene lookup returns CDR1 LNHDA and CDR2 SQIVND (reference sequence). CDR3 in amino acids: CATASGEGGIYEQYF. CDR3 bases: TGTGCCACCGCGTCGGGGGAGGGAGGGATCTACGAGCAGTACTTC.